This TCR beta chain came from a study of blood T cell repertoires in COVID-19. Study information: Specimens from acute and convalescent COVID-19 originated in the United States, Italy and Spain. T cells, B-cell-depleted T cells, or PBMCs supplied cDNA or gDNA.

In the authors' methods: Estimates of nucleated cell counts were drawn from the amplification of reference gene primers. TCRdb keeps only in-frame clones here, not all; method: immunoSEQ multiplex PCR. That table supplies the V and J calls and clone size; D and trimming were determined from the DNA. The sample has about 190,000 clones; 70% to 90% are singletons. The receptor was isolated from a man aged 30 to 45 with acute or convalescent COVID-19. Sequencing was done on a sample of peripheral blood.

CDR3 nucleotide sequence: TGCGCCAGCAGCCAAGATGGGGCGGGCCGGGGGTATGGCTACACCTTC. Residues: CASSQDGAGRGYGYTF. The chain employs TRBV4-1 and TRBJ1-2; D may be TRBD1 (5 bases). Deletions cut 0 bases from V and 5 bases from J, with 16 bases between. The CDR3 is 16 amino acids. Germline V CDR1 and CDR2: MGHRA, YSYEKL.